This T cell receptor (beta chain) was identified in a study of blood T cell repertoires in COVID-19. Whole-study context: PBMCs, B-cell-depleted T cells, or T cells provided the cDNA or gDNA that made up the material.

The CDR3 runs 15 residues. Germline V gene sequence: CDR1 SGHRS, CDR2 YFSETQ. The ends lost 5 bases at V and 10 bases at J; junction bases unmatched: 9. Authors' analysis steps: Reference gene primer amplification in the assay estimated nucleated cell counts. Profiled with immunoSEQ multiplex PCR; TCRdb holds only in-frame clones, not every one. V and J calls plus clone size are reproduced from that table; the DNA served to infer D and trimming. This table holds some 340,000 clones, approximately 81% found once. Material for sequencing was peripheral blood. This sequence originates from a woman aged 18-35 years with acute or convalescent COVID-19. V and J are TRBV5-1 and TRBJ1-6; 10 positions match TRBD1. In nucleotides, the CDR3 is TGCGCCAGCAGAAATACCGGGACAGGGGAATCACCCCTCCACTTT. This translates into CASRNTGTGESPLHF. The full variable domain, in which reference TRBV5-1 and TRBJ1-6 provide the parts outside the CDR3, is KAGVTQTPRYLIKTRGQQVTLSCSPISGHRSVSWYQQTPGQGLQFLFEYFSETQRNKGNFPGRFSGRQFSNSRSEMNVSTLELGDSALYLCASRNTGTGESPLHFGNGTRLTVT.